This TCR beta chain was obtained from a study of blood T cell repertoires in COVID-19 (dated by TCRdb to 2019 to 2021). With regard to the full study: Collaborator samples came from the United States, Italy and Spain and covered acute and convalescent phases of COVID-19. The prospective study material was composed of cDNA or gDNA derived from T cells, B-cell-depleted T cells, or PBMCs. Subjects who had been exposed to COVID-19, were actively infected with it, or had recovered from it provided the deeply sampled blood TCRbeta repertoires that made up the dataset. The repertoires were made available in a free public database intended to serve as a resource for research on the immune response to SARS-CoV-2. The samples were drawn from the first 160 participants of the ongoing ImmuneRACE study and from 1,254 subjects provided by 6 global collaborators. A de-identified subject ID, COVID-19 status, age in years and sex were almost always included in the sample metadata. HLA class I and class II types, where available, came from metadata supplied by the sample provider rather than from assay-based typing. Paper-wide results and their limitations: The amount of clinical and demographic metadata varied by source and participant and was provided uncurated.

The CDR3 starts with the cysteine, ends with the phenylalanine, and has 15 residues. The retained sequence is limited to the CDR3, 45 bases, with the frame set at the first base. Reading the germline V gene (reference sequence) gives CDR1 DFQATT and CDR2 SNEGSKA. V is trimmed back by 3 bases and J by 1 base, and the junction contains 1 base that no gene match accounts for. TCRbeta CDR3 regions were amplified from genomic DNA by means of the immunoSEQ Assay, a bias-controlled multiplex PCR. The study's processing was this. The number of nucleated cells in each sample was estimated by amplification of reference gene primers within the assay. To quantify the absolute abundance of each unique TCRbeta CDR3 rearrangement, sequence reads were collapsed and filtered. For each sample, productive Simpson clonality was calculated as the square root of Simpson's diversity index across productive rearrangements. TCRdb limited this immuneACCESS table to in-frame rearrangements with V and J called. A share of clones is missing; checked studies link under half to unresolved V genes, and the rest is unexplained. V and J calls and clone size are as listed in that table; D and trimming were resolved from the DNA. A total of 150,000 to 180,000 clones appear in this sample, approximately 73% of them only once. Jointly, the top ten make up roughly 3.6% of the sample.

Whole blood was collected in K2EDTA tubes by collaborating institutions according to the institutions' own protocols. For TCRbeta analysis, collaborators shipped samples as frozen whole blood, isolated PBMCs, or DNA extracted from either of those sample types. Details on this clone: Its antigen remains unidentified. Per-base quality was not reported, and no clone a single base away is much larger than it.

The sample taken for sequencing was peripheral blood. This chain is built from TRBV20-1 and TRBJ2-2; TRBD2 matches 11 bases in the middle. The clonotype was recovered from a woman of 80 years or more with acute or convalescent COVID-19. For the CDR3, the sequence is CSASSGGVNTGELFF. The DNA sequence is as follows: TGCAGTGCTAGTAGCGGGGGGGTGAACACCGGGGAGCTGTTTTTT.